This T cell receptor beta chain is drawn from a study of radiotherapy plus CTLA-4 blockade in lung cancer (dated by TCRdb to the late 2010s). In terms of the full investigation: Objective responses occurred in approximately 19% of enrolled patients, and approximately 34% achieved disease control.

Libraries were prepared through the immunoSEQ multiplex PCR assay. The table comes from immuneACCESS by way of TCRdb, which keeps in-frame sequences with V and J called. Part of the clones is missing from these tables; in studies checked, under half for an unresolved V gene and the rest for unknown reasons. This sample has 80,000 to 95,000 clones in its table, and over 80% of those were observed once. Roughly 0.8% of the sample is taken by the ten largest. Focal radiation therapy combined with CTLA-4 blockade (ipilimumab) was tested in patients with chemo-refractory metastatic non-small-cell lung cancer. This clone was counted a few times. The clone's antigen remains unknown. Qualities for individual bases were not recorded, and no much larger clone is one base off. Points the paper makes about the study in general: The strongest predictors of response, as reported, were early dynamic changes in blood T cell clones along with a rise in serum interferon-beta after radiation. TCR clones derived from tumors expanded in peripheral blood after treatment with radiotherapy and ipilimumab.

According to the germline V gene, CDR1 reads LGHNA and CDR2 reads YNFKEQ. V ends up 0 bases short and J 1 base short, with an unmatched junction base count of 3. Inclusive of the bounding cysteine and phenylalanine, the CDR3 is 16 residues long. Only the CDR3 part of the read is kept: 48 bases, read in frame from the first base. The TCR comes from a human donor with non-small cell lung cancer who had stable disease on radiotherapy plus ipilimumab. The rearrangement combines TRBV4-2 with TRBJ2-1; 7 middle bases align to TRBD2. Sample: peripheral blood, taken from a patient treated with radiotherapy plus ipilimumab. This receptor carries the CDR3 CASSQDTGGSYNEQFF. In nucleotide form, the sequence is TGTGCCAGCAGCCAAGATACGGGAGGATCCTACAATGAGCAGTTCTTC.